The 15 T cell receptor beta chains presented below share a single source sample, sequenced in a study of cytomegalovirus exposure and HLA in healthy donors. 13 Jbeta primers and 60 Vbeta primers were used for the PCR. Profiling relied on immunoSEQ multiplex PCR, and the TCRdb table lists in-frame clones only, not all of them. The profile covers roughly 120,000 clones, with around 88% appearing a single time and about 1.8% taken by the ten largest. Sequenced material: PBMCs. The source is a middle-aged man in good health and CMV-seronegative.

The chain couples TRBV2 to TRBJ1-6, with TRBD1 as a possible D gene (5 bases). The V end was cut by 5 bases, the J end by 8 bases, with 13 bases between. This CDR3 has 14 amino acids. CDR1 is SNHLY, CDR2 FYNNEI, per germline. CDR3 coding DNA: TGTGCCAGCAGTTGGACCACAGGTGATTCACCCCTCCACTTT. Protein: CASSWTTGDSPLHF.

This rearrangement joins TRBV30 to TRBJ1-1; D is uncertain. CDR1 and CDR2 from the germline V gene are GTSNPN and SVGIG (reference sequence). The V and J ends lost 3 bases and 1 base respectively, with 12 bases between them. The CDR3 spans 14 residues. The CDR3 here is CAWRQAAENTEAFF. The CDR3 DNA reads TGTGCCTGGAGACAAGCGGCGGAGAACACTGAAGCTTTCTTT.

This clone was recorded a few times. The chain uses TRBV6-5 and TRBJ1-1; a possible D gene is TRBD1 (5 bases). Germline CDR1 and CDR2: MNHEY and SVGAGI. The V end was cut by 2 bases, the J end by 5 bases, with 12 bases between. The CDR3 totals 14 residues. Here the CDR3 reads CASSYEGAGTEAFF. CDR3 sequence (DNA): TGTGCCAGCAGTTACGAAGGGGCCGGAACTGAAGCTTTCTTT.

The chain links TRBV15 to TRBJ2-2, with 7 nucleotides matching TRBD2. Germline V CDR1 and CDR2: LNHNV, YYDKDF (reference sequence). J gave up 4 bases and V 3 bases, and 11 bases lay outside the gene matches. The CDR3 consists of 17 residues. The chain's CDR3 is CATSRRLARGGTGELFF. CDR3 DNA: TGTGCCACCAGCAGGAGACTAGCACGGGGTGGCACCGGGGAGCTGTTTTTT.

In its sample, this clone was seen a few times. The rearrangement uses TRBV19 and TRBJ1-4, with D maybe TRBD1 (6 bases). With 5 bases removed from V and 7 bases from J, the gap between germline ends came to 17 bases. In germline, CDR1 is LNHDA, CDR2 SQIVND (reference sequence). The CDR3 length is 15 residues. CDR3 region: CASSPRQARGEKLFF. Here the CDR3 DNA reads TGTGCCAGTAGTCCGCGACAGGCCAGAGGTGAAAAACTGTTTTTT.

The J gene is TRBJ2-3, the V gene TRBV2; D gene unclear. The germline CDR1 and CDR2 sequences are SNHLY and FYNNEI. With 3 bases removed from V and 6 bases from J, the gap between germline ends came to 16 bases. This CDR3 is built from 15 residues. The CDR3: CASSEVVIALDTQYF. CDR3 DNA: TGTGCCAGCAGTGAGGTAGTTATCGCCTTGGATACGCAGTATTTT. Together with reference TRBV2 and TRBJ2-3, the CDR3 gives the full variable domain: EPEVTQTPSHQVTQMGQEVILRCVPISNHLYFYWYRQILGQKVEFLVSFYNNEISEKSEIFDDQFSVERPDGSNFTLKIRSTKLEDSAMYFCASSEVVIALDTQYFGPGTRLTVL.

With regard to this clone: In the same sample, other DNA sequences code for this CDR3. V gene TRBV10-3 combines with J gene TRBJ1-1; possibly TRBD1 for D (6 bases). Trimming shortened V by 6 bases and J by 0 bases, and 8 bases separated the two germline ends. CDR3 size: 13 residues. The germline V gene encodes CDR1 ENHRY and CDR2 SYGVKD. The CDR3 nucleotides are TGTGCCATCAGGCAGGGGTTGAACACTGAAGCTTTCTTT. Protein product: CAIRQGLNTEAFF.

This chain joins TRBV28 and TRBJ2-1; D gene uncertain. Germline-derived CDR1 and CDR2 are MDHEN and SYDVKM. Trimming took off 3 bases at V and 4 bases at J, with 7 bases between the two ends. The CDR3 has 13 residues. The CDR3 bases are TGTGCCAGCAGTTTGGGCAGATACAATGAGCAGTTCTTC. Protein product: CASSLGRYNEQFF.

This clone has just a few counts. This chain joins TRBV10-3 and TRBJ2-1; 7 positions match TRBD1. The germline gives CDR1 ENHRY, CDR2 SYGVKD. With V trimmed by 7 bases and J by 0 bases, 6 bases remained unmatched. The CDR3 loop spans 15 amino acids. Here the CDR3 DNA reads TGTGCCATCATCGGACAGGCGAGCTCCTACAATGAGCAGTTCTTC. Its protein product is CAIIGQASSYNEQFF.

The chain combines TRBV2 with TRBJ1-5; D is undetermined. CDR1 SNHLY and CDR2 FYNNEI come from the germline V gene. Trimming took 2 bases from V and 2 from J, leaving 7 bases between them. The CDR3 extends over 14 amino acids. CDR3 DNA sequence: TGTGCCAGCAGTGAACGCAGTGGCAATCAGCCCCAGCATTTT. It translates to CASSERSGNQPQHF. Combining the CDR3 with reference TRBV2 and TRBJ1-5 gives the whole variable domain EPEVTQTPSHQVTQMGQEVILRCVPISNHLYFYWYRQILGQKVEFLVSFYNNEISEKSEIFDDQFSVERPDGSNFTLKIRSTKLEDSAMYFCASSERSGNQPQHFGDGTRLSIL.

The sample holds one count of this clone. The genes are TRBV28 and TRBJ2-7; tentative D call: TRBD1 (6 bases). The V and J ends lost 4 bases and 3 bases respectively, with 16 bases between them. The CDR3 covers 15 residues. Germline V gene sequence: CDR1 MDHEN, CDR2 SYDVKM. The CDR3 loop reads CASSSLRDTLYEQYF. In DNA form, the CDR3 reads TGTGCCAGCAGTTCTCTCCGGGACACACTCTACGAGCAGTACTTC.

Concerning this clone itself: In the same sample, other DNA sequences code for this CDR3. Here the CDR3 DNA reads TGCGCCAGCTCCTTCAGGGAGAACACTGAAGCTTTCTTT. It encodes CASSFRENTEAFF. The chain combines TRBV5-1 with TRBJ1-1; a weak D match, TRBD1 (5 bases). Trimming stripped 7 bases from V and 1 base from J, with 11 bases between. The CDR3 covers 13 residues. CDR1 SGHRS and CDR2 YFSETQ come from the germline V gene.

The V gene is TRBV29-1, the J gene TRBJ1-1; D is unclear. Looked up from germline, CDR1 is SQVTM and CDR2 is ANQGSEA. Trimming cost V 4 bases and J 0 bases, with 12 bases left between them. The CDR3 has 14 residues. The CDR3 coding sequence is TGCAGCGTTGGTCGTGGCAGAATGAACACTGAAGCTTTCTTT. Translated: CSVGRGRMNTEAFF.

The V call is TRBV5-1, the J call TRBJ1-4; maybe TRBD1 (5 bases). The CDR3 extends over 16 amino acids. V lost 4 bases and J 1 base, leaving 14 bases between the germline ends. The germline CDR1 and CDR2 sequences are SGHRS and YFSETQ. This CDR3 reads CASSRDGRKTNEKLFF. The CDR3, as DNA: TGCGCCAGCAGCCGGGACGGGAGGAAAACTAATGAAAAACTGTTTTTT.

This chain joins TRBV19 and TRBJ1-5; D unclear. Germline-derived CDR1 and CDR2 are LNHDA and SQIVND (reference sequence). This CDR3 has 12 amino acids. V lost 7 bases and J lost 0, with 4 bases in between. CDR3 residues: CASIHSNQPQHF. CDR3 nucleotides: TGTGCCAGTATACATAGCAATCAGCCCCAGCATTTT.